This T cell receptor beta chain was sequenced in a study of shared clonotypes between healthy human individuals. Overall study: The study used three CD4 naive, three CD4 memory, two CD8 naive and one CD8 memory plate per donor. Study results and limitations: Only blood underwent sampling, and tissue repertoires likely differ.

The ends were cut back, 4 bases at V and 0 bases at J, with 10 bases in the middle. Germline lookup yields CDR1 LNHDA and CDR2 SQIVND (reference sequence). This CDR3 is built from 15 residues. To note about this clone: The antigen is undetermined.

The DNA input per sorted-subset replicate PCR was 200 ng, corresponding to some 33,000 T cell genomes. Assay used: immunoSEQ multiplex PCR; TCRdb lists only in-frame clones, some missing. The sample carries some 580,000 clones, roughly 97% recorded once. This clonotype originated in a young woman in good health. Sample: naive CD4+ T cells sorted from blood. The subset here: CD45RA+ positively selected. The chain couples TRBV19 to TRBJ2-1, with TRBD2 as a possible D gene (5 bases). CDR3 sequence reads: CASSKDGVSYNEQFF. The CDR3 nucleotides read TGTGCCAGTAGTAAGGACGGGGTCTCCTACAATGAGCAGTTCTTC.